These 27 T cell receptor beta chains originate from one sample sequenced in a study of shared clonotypes between healthy human individuals. Data came from immunoSEQ multiplex PCR; TCRdb stores just in-frame clones and leaves some out. Of under 2,000,000 clones detected, around 96% appear once; the ten largest clones hold roughly 1%. CD8 cells regarded as naive lacked CD45RO, were positively chosen for CCR7, and omitted terminally differentiated effector memory CD45RA+ cells. Sequencing was performed on naive CD8+ T cells sorted from blood. Receptors originate from a man aged 18 to 29 in good health.

This rearrangement joins TRBV6-5 to TRBJ2-7; 9 bases align to TRBD2. J lost 2 bases, V lost 0 bases, and 5 bases had no gene match. CDR1 MNHEY and CDR2 SVGAGI come from the germline V gene. This CDR3 has 16 amino acids. The CDR3 region has the DNA TGTGCCAGCAGTTACTCAGTAGCGGGAGACCCCTACGAGCAGTACTTC. Translation: CASSYSVAGDPYEQYF.

Worth noting for this clone: This CDR3 is also generated by other DNA sequences in the sample. This chain uses TRBV5-6 with TRBJ2-1; no clear D gene. Germline loops: CDR1 SGHDT, CDR2 YYEEEE. The V end was cut by 1 base, the J end by 8 bases, with 7 bases between. This CDR3 has 12 residues. DNA of the CDR3: TGTGCCAGCAGCTTGAGTCGCGATGAGCAGTTCTTC. Its translation: CASSLSRDEQFF.

This clone has just one count. This chain connects TRBV19 to TRBJ1-1; D is perhaps TRBD1 (6 bases). The V and J ends lost 5 bases and 0 bases respectively, with 19 bases between them. This CDR3 contains 17 residues. The germline V gene has CDR1 LNHDA and CDR2 SQIVND (reference sequence). The CDR3: CASSALTGQIMNTEAFF. The CDR3 coding sequence is TGTGCCAGTAGTGCCTTAACGGGACAAATTATGAACACTGAAGCTTTCTTT.

This clone was recorded once. The genes are TRBV9 and TRBJ2-5, with a weak D call TRBD2 (6 bases). The V end lost 4 bases, the J end lost 5 bases, and 15 bases lay between the germline ends. The CDR3 runs to 14 residues. Germline V gene sequence: CDR1 SGDLS, CDR2 YYNGEE. The CDR3 reads CASSPEGLIETQYF. CDR3 coding DNA: TGTGCCAGCAGCCCAGAGGGACTCATTGAGACCCAGTACTTC. Complete variable domain (other parts from reference TRBV9 and TRBJ2-5): DSGVTQTPKHLITATGQRVTLRCSPRSGDLSVYWYQQSLDQGLQFLIQYYNGEERAKGNILERFSAQQFPDLHSELNLSSLELGDSALYFCASSPEGLIETQYFGPGTRLLVL.

This clone has only one observation. V is TRBV6-5 and J is TRBJ2-3; 11 positions agree with TRBD2. The CDR3 is made up of 14 amino acids. V dropped 2 bases and J dropped 11; count of bases not matched to a gene: 6. In germline, CDR1 is MNHEY, CDR2 SVGAGI. The CDR3 reads CASSYGTSGRKQYF. The CDR3 DNA reads TGTGCCAGCAGTTACGGGACTAGCGGCAGGAAGCAGTATTTT.

The chain joins TRBV6-1 to TRBJ2-7, with D unresolved. Germline-derived CDR1 and CDR2 are MNHNS and SASEGT. V was pared by 2 bases and J by 2 bases, with 13 bases between. This CDR3 spans 15 amino acids. The DNA for the CDR3 is TGTGCCAGCAGTGAATCCGGAATAAACGCCTACGAGCAGTACTTC. As protein: CASSESGINAYEQYF.

This clone was counted once. The genes are TRBV27 and TRBJ2-6, with no clear D. Germline CDR1 and CDR2: MNHEY and SMNVEV (reference sequence). The CDR3 extends over 16 amino acids. Trimming shortened V by 6 bases and J by 4 bases, and 16 bases separated the two germline ends. This CDR3 reads CASRGNVFAGANVLTF. The CDR3 nucleotides read TGTGCCAGCAGGGGGAACGTTTTTGCCGGGGCCAACGTCCTGACTTTC.

The chain has TRBV5-6 and TRBJ1-1; no reliable D call. Deletions cut 0 bases from V and 4 bases from J, with 10 bases between. Germline-derived CDR1 and CDR2 are SGHDT and YYEEEE. This CDR3 has 14 amino acids. Written as DNA, the CDR3 is TGTGCCAGCAGCTTGGCCGGTGGTATCACTGAAGCTTTCTTT. Translated, it gives CASSLAGGITEAFF.

This clone was recorded once. The chain recombines TRBV11-2 with TRBJ2-7; 14 bases align to TRBD2. The germline V gene encodes CDR1 SGHAT and CDR2 FQNNGV. Germline trimming cut 0 bases from V and 3 bases from J; bases unmatched to any gene: 7. There are 18 residues in the CDR3. CDR3 sequence reads: CASSLDRTSGGPNYEQYF. The CDR3, as DNA: TGTGCCAGCAGCTTAGACAGGACTAGCGGGGGGCCCAACTACGAGCAGTACTTC.

The rearrangement links TRBV9 to TRBJ2-1; the match to TRBD2 covers 8 bases. Per germline, CDR1 SGDLS and CDR2 YYNGEE. The CDR3 length is 16 residues. Germline trimming cut 0 bases from V and 9 bases from J; bases unmatched to any gene: 11. This CDR3 reads CASSVDGGGLEGEQFF. The DNA for the CDR3 is TGTGCCAGCAGCGTAGATGGCGGGGGGCTGGAGGGTGAGCAGTTCTTC.

This chain connects TRBV28 to TRBJ1-3; D gene unclear. The CDR3 runs to 16 residues. In germline, CDR1 is MDHEN, CDR2 SYDVKM. V gave up 7 bases and J gave up 2 bases, with 18 bases separating them. CDR3 nucleotide sequence: TGTGCCAGCACCTCTGGGTTATCTGCCCCTGGAAACACCATATATTTT. Protein sequence: CASTSGLSAPGNTIYF.

J is TRBJ1-6 and V is TRBV5-8; weak D call: TRBD1 (5 bases). The CDR3 spans 15 residues. V lost 5 bases and J lost 9, with 18 bases in between. Germline V gives CDR1 SGHTS, CDR2 YDEGEE. CDR3 sequence: CASRTRGGAGSPLHF. For the CDR3, the DNA is TGTGCCAGCAGGACGCGGGGGGGAGCGGGTTCACCCCTCCACTTT.

This clone came up once. The chain has TRBV5-8 and TRBJ2-1, with D unclear. CDR1 and CDR2 (germline): SGHTS, YDEGEE. This CDR3 contains 14 residues. The V gene lost 1 base and the J gene lost 2 bases, with 7 bases spanning the gap. The CDR3 sequence is CASSLPGAYNEQFF. CDR3 DNA: TGTGCCAGCAGCTTGCCCGGCGCCTACAATGAGCAGTTCTTC.

This clone was seen only once. The rearrangement links TRBV11-2 to TRBJ2-1, with TRBD2 identical over 8 bases. The CDR3 has 17 residues. The junction had 13 bases not matched to a gene; V was cut back by 5 bases and J by 4 bases. Germline V gene data show CDR1 as SGHAT and CDR2 as FQNNGV. CDR3 sequence (DNA): TGTGCCAGCAGCACGAACGGGGGGGCCCCCGATTACAATGAGCAGTTCTTC. Translating it yields CASSTNGGAPDYNEQFF. Supplemented by reference TRBV11-2 and TRBJ2-1, the full variable domain reads EAGVAQSPRYKIIEKRQSVAFWCNPISGHATLYWYQQILGQGPKLLIQFQNNGVVDDSQLPKDRFSAERLKGVDSTLKIQPAKLEDSAVYLCASSTNGGAPDYNEQFFGPGTRLTVL.

This clone was detected once. The genes are TRBV27 and TRBJ2-1, with a possible D match to TRBD2 (6 bases). CDR1 and CDR2 from the germline V gene are MNHEY and SMNVEV (reference sequence). CDR3 size: 17 residues. V was cut by 4 bases and J by 3 bases, with 19 bases left in between. The DNA for the CDR3 is TGTGCCAGCAGTTCCCATCTGGCGGGGCCATTCTACAATGAGCAGTTCTTC. This codes for CASSSHLAGPFYNEQFF.

This clone has just a few counts. The V gene is TRBV4-1, the J gene TRBJ2-7; the D gene is possibly TRBD2 (6 bases). Germline-derived CDR1 and CDR2 are MGHRA and YSYEKL. CDR3 length: 15 residues. The ends were cut back, 4 bases at V and 7 bases at J, with 20 bases in the middle. Here the CDR3 reads CASSLPYNPGGEQYF. CDR3 bases: TGCGCCAGCAGCCTCCCCTATAACCCTGGAGGGGAGCAGTACTTC.

V usage is TRBV19 and J usage is TRBJ2-7; 7 bases fit TRBD1. This CDR3 contains 11 residues. The V and J ends lost 6 bases and 6 bases, in that order; junction bases with no gene match: 2. Germline CDR1 LNHDA, CDR2 SQIVND (reference sequence). In DNA, the CDR3 is TGTGCCAGTAGAGGGGGCGGCGAGCAGTACTTC. The encoded protein is CASRGGGEQYF. Using reference TRBV19 and TRBJ2-7 for the parts outside the CDR3, the full variable domain is DGGITQSPKYLFRKEGQNVTLSCEQNLNHDAMYWYRQDPGQGLRLIYYSQIVNDFQKGDIAEGYSVSREKKESFPLTVTSAQKNPTAFYLCASRGGGEQYFGPGTRLTVT.

This clone was seen only once. This sample also contains other DNA sequences that code for the same CDR3. The rearrangement joins TRBV9 to TRBJ2-7, with D perhaps TRBD1 (6 bases). The CDR3 is 15 amino acids. The germline CDR1 and CDR2 sequences are SGDLS and YYNGEE. Trimming pared 3 bases from V and 0 bases from J, leaving 13 bases between. Here the CDR3 reads CASSASPGDSYEQYF. In DNA form, the CDR3 reads TGTGCCAGCAGCGCAAGTCCAGGGGACTCCTACGAGCAGTACTTC. Combining the CDR3 with reference TRBV9 and TRBJ2-7 gives the whole variable domain DSGVTQTPKHLITATGQRVTLRCSPRSGDLSVYWYQQSLDQGLQFLIQYYNGEERAKGNILERFSAQQFPDLHSELNLSSLELGDSALYFCASSASPGDSYEQYFGPGTRLTVT.

This chain links TRBV5-8 with TRBJ2-3; 10 nucleotides line up with TRBD2. The length of the CDR3 is 17 residues. J lost 6 bases, V lost 0 bases, and 10 bases had no gene match. Germline CDR1 and CDR2: SGHTS and YDEGEE. The CDR3 DNA sequence: TGTGCCAGCAGCTTGGCCTACGGTAGCGGGAGGCATGATACGCAGTATTTT. Translating gives CASSLAYGSGRHDTQYF.

This chain joins TRBV7-9 and TRBJ2-1, with D possibly being TRBD1 (6 bases). The germline V gene has CDR1 SEHNR and CDR2 FQNEAQ (reference sequence). The V end was cut by 7 bases, the J end by 4 bases, with 20 bases between. The CDR3 is 16 residues long. DNA for the CDR3: TGTGCCAGCATCCTACCCCGGGACAACGTTTACAATGAGCAGTTCTTC. Protein sequence: CASILPRDNVYNEQFF.

This chain links TRBV18 with TRBJ2-7, with 11 bases aligning to TRBD1. Germline CDR1 reads KGHSH; CDR2 reads LQKENI. CDR3 length: 17 amino acids. The junction had 11 bases not matched to a gene; V was cut back by 3 bases and J by 4 bases. CDR3 coding DNA: TGTGCCAGCTCACCCTCACCGGGACAGGGGGTTGTTTACGAGCAGTACTTC. Translating it yields CASSPSPGQGVVYEQYF.

The J gene is TRBJ2-1, the V gene TRBV5-1; 8 bases map to TRBD1. The junction had 7 bases not matched to a gene; V was cut back by 5 bases and J by 3 bases. The CDR3 consists of 15 residues. Looked up from germline, CDR1 is SGHRS and CDR2 is YFSETQ. The CDR3 is CASSALDRVYNEQFF. The CDR3 DNA follows: TGCGCCAGCAGTGCCTTGGACAGGGTCTACAATGAGCAGTTCTTC.

A remark on this clone: Within the sample, other DNA sequences also encode this same CDR3. The chain employs TRBV29-1 and TRBJ2-7; no reliable D call. CDR1 and CDR2 from the germline V gene are SQVTM and ANQGSEA. CDR3 size: 13 residues. Trimming removed 3 bases from V and 0 bases from J, with 9 bases in between. The CDR3 coding sequence is TGCAGCGTTGAGGTCGGCTCCTCCTACGAGCAGTACTTC. It translates to CSVEVGSSYEQYF.

The rearrangement links TRBV4-3 to TRBJ2-1; tentatively, D is TRBD1 (6 bases). V lost 4 bases and J 12 bases, leaving 10 bases between the germline ends. The germline CDR1 and CDR2 sequences are LGHNA and YSLEER. The CDR3 contains 11 residues. CDR3 in DNA: TGCGCCAGCAGCCCAGGGGTTGGGCAGTTCTTC. It encodes CASSPGVGQFF.

This chain links TRBV6-5 with TRBJ2-7; TRBD2 matches 11 bases. V lost 2 bases, J lost 0 bases, and 3 bases stayed unmatched. Germline V CDR1 and CDR2: MNHEY, SVGAGI. The CDR3 length is 16 residues. The CDR3 reads CASSYLAGGLSYEQYF. CDR3 bases: TGTGCCAGCAGTTACCTAGCGGGGGGCCTCTCCTACGAGCAGTACTTC.

The rearrangement joins TRBV19 to TRBJ2-2; TRBD2 matches 10 bases. V gave up 1 base and J gave up 6 bases; unmatched junction bases: 5. The CDR3 totals 16 residues. Germline CDR1 is LNHDA and CDR2 is SQIVND (reference sequence). DNA for the CDR3: TGTGCCAGTAGTATAGGGAGCGGGAGGGATCCCGGGGAGCTGTTTTTT. It is translated as CASSIGSGRDPGELFF.

The chain joins TRBV6-5 to TRBJ1-2; the match to TRBD1 covers 8 bases. CDR1 is MNHEY and CDR2 is SVGAGI in the germline V gene. The CDR3 covers 16 residues. The V gene end was trimmed by 0 bases and the J gene end by 6 bases; junction bases not matched to a gene: 9. The CDR3 is CASSYSWQGQVHGYTF. In nucleotides, the CDR3 is TGTGCCAGCAGTTACTCGTGGCAGGGACAGGTCCATGGCTACACCTTC.